The clone carrying this T cell receptor (beta chain) was observed a handful of times. Its antigen is undetermined. The sample originates from a study of cytomegalovirus exposure and HLA in healthy donors. The study ran its PCR with 60 Vbeta and 13 Jbeta primers. The assay was immunoSEQ multiplex PCR, and TCRdb's table has in-frame clones only and misses some. The sample yields some 98,000 clones, roughly 70% seen once. V gave up 3 bases and J gave up 4 bases; unmatched junction bases: 8. CDR3 length equals 16 residues. Germline CDR1 and CDR2: MGHDK and SYGVNS. Points from the study as a whole: An analysis done earlier found most TCR beta V segments productive about 87% or about 30% of the time. Altogether, 150 to 200 TCR beta chains were recorded as cytomegalovirus-associated. Across donors, presence/absence analyses took sequencing depth to be roughly uniform. Researchers reported that a few CMV-associated chains were confirmed in vitro as CMV antigen-specific.

The sample comprised PBMCs. The sequence was obtained from a man aged 50 to 59 in good health and CMV-seronegative. The chain couples TRBV25-1 to TRBJ2-3, with 9 bases identical to TRBD2. The CDR3 sequence is CASSDSSGGDADTQYF. The CDR3 bases are TGTGCCAGCAGTGACAGTAGCGGGGGTGACGCAGATACGCAGTATTTT.